This T cell receptor (beta chain) is drawn from a study of STAT3 mutations in large granular lymphocyte leukemia. Broader study findings: Samples missed the first appearance of the clone. In 6 of 18 patients, new TCR clonotypes emerged after therapy. Sampling intervals varied between patients and samples. At least one immunodominant TCR beta clonotype appeared in every T-cell large granular lymphocyte leukemia patient.

Details on this clone: Its antigen is as yet unknown.

Average productive template count per sample was 40,000 to 45,000. Data came from immunoSEQ multiplex PCR; TCRdb stores just in-frame clones and leaves some out. Of 30,000 to 40,000 clones listed, approximately 83% are singletons. Germline CDR1 reads SNHLY; CDR2 reads FYNNEI. CDR3 length equals 14 residues. The V gene end was trimmed by 5 bases and the J gene end by 4 bases; junction bases not matched to a gene: 4. The TCR was taken from a man in his sixties with T-cell large granular lymphocyte leukemia. Some clones in this sample may be carry-over from other donors' samples. The sequencing sample was made of peripheral blood mononuclear cells. This chain connects TRBV2 to TRBJ2-7; 11 positions agree with TRBD1. CDR3 nucleotides: TGTGCCAGCAGTTCCCGGGACAGGGGGTACGAGCAGTACTTC. This codes for CASSSRDRGYEQYF.